This T cell receptor (beta chain) stems from a study of OX40 agonist ivuxolimab in advanced cancers. Here immunoSEQ multiplex PCR was the method, and the copy in TCRdb shows in-frame clones only, minus some. There are 50,000 to 70,000 clones in the sample; about 91% occur only once, and 3.5% to 4% lies in the top ten. Trimming cost V 4 bases and J 1 base, with 9 bases left between them. The germline CDR1 and CDR2 sequences are SGHNT and YYREEE (reference sequence). This CDR3 has 13 amino acids. This receptor was taken from an adult with an advanced solid tumor such as melanoma, head and neck, liver or kidney cancer. The V and J genes are TRBV5-4 and TRBJ2-7; no definite D call. Sequencing used CD4+ or CD8+ T cells sorted from blood, obtained in a trial of the OX40 agonist ivuxolimab. The CDR3 coding sequence is TGTGCCAGCAGCAGTTTAGGATCCTACGAGCAGTACTTC. Protein product: CASSSLGSYEQYF.